This TCR beta chain was retrieved from a study of regulatory T cells in long-lasting Graves disease. CDR3 regions were amplified by Arm-PCR using iRepertoire HTBI primers to build TCR beta libraries. TCRdb independently ran MiXCR on the multiplex PCR reads; one entry per CDR3 protein. The sample includes some 340,000 distinct CDR3 sequences, roughly 24% of them seen just once. This clonotype was picked up a small number of times. This CDR3 is built from 18 residues. Trimming took 1 base from V and 5 from J; bases not matched to a gene: 14. Germline V gives CDR1 SGHTS, CDR2 YDEGEE. Time point noted: persistent/refractory GD, antithyroid drugs over 5 years with positive TRAb. RNA from PBMCs was the source of the TCR library.

The TCR originated in a middle-aged woman with Graves disease. The gene calls are TRBV5-8 and TRBJ1-1; 10 bases match TRBD1. The sequencing here drew on peripheral blood mononuclear cells (PBMCs), taken when the disease was refractory, from a patient treated with antithyroid drugs. The CDR3 sequence is CASSLRDRGSWSWTEAFF. CDR3 bases: TGTGCCAGCAGCTTGCGGGACAGGGGATCTTGGTCATGGACTGAAGCTTTCTTT.